One sample yielded the 7 T cell receptor beta chains listed below, sequenced in a study of CD8+ T cells in alopecia areata. The authors extracted RNA and reverse transcribed it into cDNA as the sequencing template. Clones were sequenced by immunoSEQ multiplex PCR, and TCRdb holds only the in-frame ones, with some missing. The sample lists roughly 200,000 clones; 56% were seen once. The sample comprised CD8+ T cells sorted from blood. Receptors originate from a human donor in good health.

The gene calls are TRBV7-9 and TRBJ1-3; TRBD1 matches 10 bases. This CDR3 spans 14 amino acids. The V and J ends lost 6 bases and 3 bases, in that order; junction bases with no gene match: 2. Germline loops: CDR1 SEHNR, CDR2 FQNEAQ (reference sequence). In DNA form, the CDR3 reads TGTGCCAGCAGGACAGGGGGCGTTGGAAACACCATATATTTT. Translated: CASRTGGVGNTIYF.

The chain has TRBV2 and TRBJ2-3; possibly TRBD2 for D (5 bases). The CDR3 is 16 amino acids. V dropped 5 bases and J dropped 1 base, with 16 bases sitting between them. CDR1 and CDR2 from the germline V gene are SNHLY and FYNNEI. The CDR3 DNA reads TGTGCCAGCAGTTACGTGCCGGGATCGGGCACAGATACGCAGTATTTT. Translated: CASSYVPGSGTDTQYF.

The V call is TRBV29-1, the J call TRBJ2-7; tentatively, D is TRBD1 or TRBD2 (5 bases each). CDR3 length: 12 amino acids. From germline, CDR1 is SQVTM and CDR2 ANQGSEA. V lost 2 bases and J lost 2, with 7 bases in between. The CDR3 spells CSVEWGTYEQYF. In DNA, the CDR3 is TGCAGCGTTGAATGGGGGACCTACGAGCAGTACTTC.

In this sample, this clone turned up a few times. V gene TRBV6-1 combines with J gene TRBJ2-1, with TRBD1 identical over 7 bases. The CDR3 has 13 amino acids. J lost 3 bases, V lost 5 bases, and 1 base had no gene match. CDR1 and CDR2 (germline): MNHNS, SASEGT. The CDR3: CASSRDSYNEQFF. The DNA for the CDR3 is TGTGCCAGCAGTAGGGACAGCTACAATGAGCAGTTCTTC.

The V gene is TRBV30, the J gene TRBJ2-1, with 8 positions matching TRBD1. V gave up 5 bases and J gave up 0 bases; unmatched junction bases: 9. Germline CDR1 GTSNPN, CDR2 SVGIG (reference sequence). This CDR3 has 16 residues. CDR3 sequence (DNA): TGTGCCTGGTATAATAACAGGGGGAGCTCCTACAATGAGCAGTTCTTC. Its translation: CAWYNNRGSSYNEQFF.

J is TRBJ2-3 and V is TRBV7-8, with a possible D match to TRBD2 (5 bases). Trimming left V 5 bases short and J 3 bases short, with 15 bases between. The CDR3 is made up of 15 amino acids. Germline V gene lookup returns CDR1 SGHVS and CDR2 FQNEAQ. This chain's CDR3 is CASSRPLGLTDTQYF. CDR3 coding DNA: TGTGCCAGCAGCCGACCTCTAGGACTTACAGATACGCAGTATTTT. The full variable domain, completed using reference TRBV7-8 and TRBJ2-3, is GAGVSQSPRYKVAKRGQDVALRCDPISGHVSLFWYQQALGQGPEFLTYFQNEAQLDKSGLPSDRFFAERPEGSVSTLKIQRTQQEDSAVYLCASSRPLGLTDTQYFGPGTRLTVL.

The V call is TRBV27, the J call TRBJ2-3; D possibly corresponds to TRBD1 (6 bases). V was trimmed by 5 bases and J by 6 bases, leaving 18 bases between them. This CDR3 comprises 15 residues. CDR1 and CDR2 from the germline V gene are MNHEY and SMNVEV (reference sequence). The CDR3 DNA follows: TGTGCCAGCAGTGCCGGGTTGGGGGCGCTGGATACGCAGTATTTT. Its translation: CASSAGLGALDTQYF.